Below, 11 T cell receptor beta chains from the same sample are listed, as sequenced in a study of vaccination and CD4 T cells after COVID-19. TCRdb re-derived calls from the PCR reads in MiXCR, one entry per CDR3 protein. The sample has around 37,000 distinct CDR3 sequences; 36% are singletons. Time point in this sample: late sampling 161 to 241 days after vaccination in three convalescent patients. The sequences come from CD4+ T cells from blood, collected about 7 months after SARS-CoV-2 vaccination. These receptors came from a human donor who had recovered from COVID-19.

In this sample, this clonotype turned up a few times. The chain employs TRBV20-1 and TRBJ1-2, with TRBD1 matching over 7 bases. CDR3 length: 14 residues. Trimming at V came to 4 bases and at J to 0 bases, leaving 5 bases not matched to a gene. Germline assignment: CDR1 DFQATT and CDR2 SNEGSKA (reference sequence). The CDR3: CSANDRDTNYGYTF. In nucleotides, the CDR3 is TGCAGTGCTAATGACAGGGACACTAACTATGGCTACACCTTC.

The CDR3, as DNA: TGTGCCAGTAGTATCAGAGGAGACGCCCCTAATCAGCCCCAGCATTTT. Its translation is CASSIRGDAPNQPQHF. The V gene is TRBV19, the J gene TRBJ1-5; no clear D. V was clipped by 3 bases and J by 4 bases, with 16 bases between them. Germline V lookup: CDR1 LNHDA, CDR2 SQIVND (reference sequence). The CDR3 covers 16 residues.

The rearrangement uses TRBV6-5 and TRBJ2-1; 10 positions match TRBD2. J lost 6 bases, V lost 0 bases, and 2 bases had no gene match. Germline CDR1 reads MNHEY; CDR2 reads SVGAGI. The CDR3 is made up of 15 amino acids. CDR3 loop: CASSYSGLAVNEQFF. CDR3 nucleotides: TGTGCCAGCAGTTACTCAGGACTAGCGGTCAATGAGCAGTTCTTC.

This clonotype was seen a few times. The J gene is TRBJ2-4, the V gene TRBV6-1, with D perhaps TRBD2 (5 bases). Germline values: CDR1 MNHNS, CDR2 SASEGT. This CDR3 is built from 15 residues. V was trimmed by 5 bases and J by 7 bases, leaving 18 bases between them. CDR3 sequence (DNA): TGTGCCAGCAGTCGCCCGACTAAGAGTGGGAACATTCAGTACTTC. Translation: CASSRPTKSGNIQYF.

In its sample, this clonotype was seen a few times. The rearrangement uses TRBV6-5 and TRBJ2-7, with TRBD2 matching over 10 bases. Germline trimming cut 3 bases from V and 5 bases from J; bases unmatched to any gene: 7. The CDR3 covers 15 residues. Germline V gives CDR1 MNHEY, CDR2 SVGAGI. CDR3 coding DNA: TGTGCCAGCAGTTATATGGCTAGCGGGAGCAACGAGCAGTACTTC. It specifies CASSYMASGSNEQYF.

The chain is built from TRBV29-1 and TRBJ1-3; TRBD1 is a possible D gene (5 bases). V lost 3 bases and J 8 bases, leaving 14 bases between the germline ends. The CDR3 consists of 13 residues. The germline gives CDR1 SQVTM, CDR2 ANQGSEA. The CDR3 DNA reads as TGCAGCGTTGACCCCGGCAGGGAGGACACCATATATTTT. Translating it yields CSVDPGREDTIYF. Full variable domain (rest looked up from reference TRBV29-1 and TRBJ1-3): SAVISQKPSRDICQRGTSLTIQCQVDSQVTMMFWYRQQPGQSLTLIATANQGSEATYESGFVIDKFPISRPNLTFSTLTVSNMSPEDSSIYLCSVDPGREDTIYFGEGSWLTVV.

The gene calls are TRBV6-2 or TRBV6-3 and TRBJ2-7, with D possibly matching TRBD2 (7 bases). The germline V and J ends were trimmed by 6 bases and 0 bases, with 15 bases remaining between them. Germline CDR1 is MNHEY and CDR2 is SVGEGT. The CDR3 has 15 residues. The CDR3 coding sequence is TGTGCCAGCAGCCTAGGGGGGGGATTCTCCTACGAGCAGTACTTC. Its translation is CASSLGGGFSYEQYF.

The chain uses TRBV28 and TRBJ1-2; the match to TRBD1 covers 9 bases. V dropped 6 bases and J dropped 5; count of bases not matched to a gene: 7. CDR1 MDHEN and CDR2 SYDVKM come from the germline V gene. This CDR3 comprises 14 residues. CDR3 region: CASSPRTGAYGYTF. The CDR3 bases are TGTGCCAGCAGCCCTAGGACAGGGGCATATGGCTACACCTTC.

This clonotype was seen a handful of times. The V and J genes are TRBV28 and TRBJ2-3, with TRBD1 matching 7 bases. This CDR3 contains 16 residues. Unmatched junction bases numbered 14, after V lost 6 bases and J lost 5 bases. In germline, CDR1 is MDHEN, CDR2 SYDVKM. CDR3 protein: CASRIYSDRLRDTQYF. In nucleotides, the CDR3 is TGTGCCAGCAGGATTTACTCGGACAGGTTACGAGATACGCAGTATTTT.

V gene TRBV20-1 combines with J gene TRBJ2-5; 8 bases agree with TRBD1. Germline V gene lookup returns CDR1 DFQATT and CDR2 SNEGSKA (reference sequence). Trimming cost V 6 bases and J 2 bases; bases outside gene matches: 8. The CDR3 has 14 residues. The CDR3 region is CSASGQGTQETQYF. CDR3 sequence (DNA): TGCAGTGCATCTGGACAGGGCACTCAAGAGACCCAGTACTTC.

V is TRBV5-1 and J is TRBJ2-5, with TRBD2 matching 8 bases. Germline V CDR1 and CDR2: SGHRS, YFSETQ. The CDR3 length is 14 residues. V gave up 5 bases and J gave up 5 bases; unmatched junction bases: 8. The CDR3 region has the DNA TGCGCCAGCAGTTTATTAGCGGGAAAGGAGACCCAGTACTTC. Encoded protein: CASSLLAGKETQYF.